This T cell receptor (beta chain) is from a study of T-cell reconstitution after alpha-beta-depleted transplantation in children. This clonotype occurred many times. The CDR3 length is 18 residues. Library preparation (for TCRbeta) was performed with unique molecular identifiers. One entry per CDR3 protein, called by TCRdb with MiXCR from the PCR reads. The sample lists about 610,000 distinct CDR3 sequences, over 9.5% occurring once. This clonotype was obtained from a human donor who donated a stem cell graft to a child with acute myeloid leukemia. The specimen comprised PBMCs from the stem cell graft donor, sampled from the stem cell graft. The chain joins TRBV21-1 to TRBJ1-6; no DNA check was done on the table's D call, TRBD1. TRBV21-1 is recorded as a pseudogene. For the CDR3, the DNA is TGTGCCAGCAGCACACGGGACAGACCCAGCTCCTATAATTCACCCCTCCACTTT. Translating it yields CASSTRDRPSSYNSPLHF.